This is a list of T cell receptor beta chains from one sample in a study of beta chain features in type 1 diabetes. Generated by immunoSEQ multiplex PCR, the TCRdb table keeps only in-frame clones and is missing some. Among around 130,000 clones listed, around 10% were seen once. The specimen sequenced was central memory CD4+ T cells from blood. The receptors originated from a man in his thirties or forties with type 1 diabetes. Both conserved end residues are part of each CDR3. Each record gives: J gene, V gene, clone size, D gene, CDR3 protein, CDR3 DNA. The D gene is left open where the match is weak. Part of the rows lack a size; the others show once, few, many or a class for expanded clones.

TRBJ2-7 TRBV5-1 many NA CASSLQGSSYEQYF TGCGCCAGCAGCTTGCAGGGAAGCTCCTACGAGCAGTACTTC
TRBJ1-6 TRBV19 few TRBD1 CASSGQGGNSPLHF TGTGCCAGTTCCGGACAGGGGGGCAACTCACCCCTCCACTTT
TRBJ2-1 TRBV5-4 few TRBD2 CASSLGASGGLNEQFF TGTGCCAGCAGCTTGGGGGCTAGCGGGGGCCTAAATGAGCAGTTCTTC
TRBJ2-3 TRBV7-8 NA TRBD2 CASSPWGGNTDTQYF TGTGCCAGCAGCCCTTGGGGGGGGAACACAGATACGCAGTATTTT
TRBJ1-1 TRBV2 NA TRBD1 CASSMTGGNAFF TGTGCCAGCAGTATGACAGGGGGTAACGCTTTCTTT
TRBJ2-7 TRBV6-4 NA NA CASSDSGTSYEQYF TGTGCCAGCAGTGACTCTGGGACATCCTACGAGCAGTACTTC
TRBJ2-3 TRBV29-1 NA NA CSVEEERRGDTQYF TGCAGCGTTGAAGAAGAACGCAGGGGAGATACGCAGTATTTT
TRBJ1-2 TRBV15 once TRBD1 CATSRGGQGRDYGYTF TGTGCCACCAGCAGAGGCGGACAGGGAAGGGACTATGGCTACACCTTC
TRBJ2-6 TRBV18 many NA CASSPFTGLGANVLTF TGTGCCAGCTCACCATTCACAGGGCTCGGGGCCAACGTCCTGACTTTC
TRBJ2-1 TRBV5-4 NA NA CASSSKRESYNEQFF TGTGCCAGCAGCTCTAAGAGGGAATCCTACAATGAGCAGTTCTTC
TRBJ2-5 TRBV19 NA NA CASSTPTGETQYF TGTGCCAGTAGTACACCGACAGGAGAGACCCAGTACTTC
TRBJ2-1 TRBV11-2 NA TRBD2 CASSLEGGSSYNEQFF TGTGCCAGCAGCTTAGAGGGGGGGAGCTCCTACAATGAGCAGTTCTTC
TRBJ2-3 TRBV9 NA TRBD1 CASSETGVQTDTQYF TGTGCCAGCAGCGAAACAGGGGTCCAGACAGATACGCAGTATTTT
TRBJ2-3 TRBV4-2 few NA CASSQDLRQDHTTDTQYF TGTGCCAGCAGCCAAGATCTTCGACAGGATCACACCACAGATACGCAGTATTTT
TRBJ1-5 TRBV7-9 few NA CASSIQGGQPQHF TGTGCCAGCAGCATCCAGGGCGGACAGCCCCAGCATTTT
TRBJ1-1 TRBV18 NA NA CASSPPAKTNTEAFF TGTGCCAGCTCACCACCGGCCAAGACTAACACTGAAGCTTTCTTT
TRBJ2-5 TRBV5-4 NA NA CASSSQTRNQETQYF TGTGCCAGCAGCTCGCAGACTAGAAACCAAGAGACCCAGTACTTC
TRBJ2-6 TRBV7-2 many NA CASSPNSGANVLTF TGTGCCAGCAGCCCAAACTCTGGGGCCAACGTCCTGACTTTC